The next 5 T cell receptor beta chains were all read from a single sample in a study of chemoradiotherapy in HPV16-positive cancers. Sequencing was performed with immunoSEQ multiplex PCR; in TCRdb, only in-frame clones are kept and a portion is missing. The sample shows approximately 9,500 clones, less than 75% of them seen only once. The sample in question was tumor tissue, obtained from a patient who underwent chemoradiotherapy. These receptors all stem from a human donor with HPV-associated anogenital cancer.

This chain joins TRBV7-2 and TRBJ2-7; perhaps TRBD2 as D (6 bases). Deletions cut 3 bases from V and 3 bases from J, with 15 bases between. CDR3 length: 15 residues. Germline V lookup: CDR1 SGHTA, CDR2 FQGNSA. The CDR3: CASSLGLSIFYEQYF. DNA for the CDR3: TGTGCCAGCAGCTTGGGACTGTCTATCTTCTACGAGCAGTACTTC.

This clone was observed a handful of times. The CDR3 region has the DNA TGCGCCAGCAGTGAATCCAGCGGGAGTGCCTACGAGCAGTACTTC. Translation gives CASSESSGSAYEQYF. The V gene is TRBV10-2, the J gene TRBJ2-7; TRBD2 agrees at 8 bases. The CDR3 is made up of 15 amino acids. The J segment lost 2 bases and the V segment lost 3 bases, leaving 6 bases of the junction unmatched. Germline lookup yields CDR1 WSHSY and CDR2 SAAADI.

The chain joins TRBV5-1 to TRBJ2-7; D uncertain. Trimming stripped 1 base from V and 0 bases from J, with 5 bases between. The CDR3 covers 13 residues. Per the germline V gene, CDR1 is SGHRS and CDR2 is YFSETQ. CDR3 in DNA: TGCGCCAGCAGCTTGTGGGGCTCCTACGAGCAGTACTTC. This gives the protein CASSLWGSYEQYF.

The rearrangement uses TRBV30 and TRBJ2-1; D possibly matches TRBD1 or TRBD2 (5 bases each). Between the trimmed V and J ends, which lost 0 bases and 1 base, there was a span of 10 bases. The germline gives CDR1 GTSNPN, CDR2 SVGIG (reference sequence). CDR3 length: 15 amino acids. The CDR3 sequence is CAWSVAGGSYNEQFF. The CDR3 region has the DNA TGTGCCTGGAGTGTGGCTGGGGGTTCCTACAATGAGCAGTTCTTC.

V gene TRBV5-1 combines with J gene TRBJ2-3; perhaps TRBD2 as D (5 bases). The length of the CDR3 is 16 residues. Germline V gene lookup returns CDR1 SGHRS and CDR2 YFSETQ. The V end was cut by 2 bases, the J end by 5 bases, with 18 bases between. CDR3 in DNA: TGCGCCAGCAGCTTCGCGGGCCTACAAGGAGGAGATACGCAGTATTTT. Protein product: CASSFAGLQGGDTQYF.